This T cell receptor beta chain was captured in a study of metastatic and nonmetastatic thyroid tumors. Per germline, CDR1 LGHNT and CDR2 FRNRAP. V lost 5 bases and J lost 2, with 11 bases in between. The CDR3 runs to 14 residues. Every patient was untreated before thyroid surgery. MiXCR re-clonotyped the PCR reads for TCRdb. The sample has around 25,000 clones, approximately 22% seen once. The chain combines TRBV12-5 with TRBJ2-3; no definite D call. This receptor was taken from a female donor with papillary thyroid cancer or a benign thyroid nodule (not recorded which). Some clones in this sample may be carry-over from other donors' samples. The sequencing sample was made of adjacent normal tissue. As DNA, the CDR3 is TGTGCTAGTGGTCCCGGTTCCATCACAGATACGCAGTATTTT. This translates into CASGPGSITDTQYF.